This T cell receptor beta chain originates from a study of T cell repertoires in cytomegalovirus infection. Looking at the study overall: As its CMV epitopes, the study selected recently identified HLA-C-restricted and well-studied HLA-B-restricted targets. Matching HLA type, along with CMV infection, was indicated by public TCR beta signatures.

TCRdb processed the reads anew with MiXCR; each CDR3 protein has one entry. The data show 450,000 to 550,000 distinct CDR3 sequences, about two fifths seen once. A remark on this clonotype: Its specificity is unknown.

General observations from the study: Cumulative frequency (of public TCR beta family members) identified carriers of CMV plus the relevant HLA. There were HLA-C-restricted CMV-specific TCR beta clonotypes dominating the ex vivo response.

The CDR3 loop spans 15 amino acids. CDR1 is LGHNA, CDR2 YSLEER, per germline. V dropped 4 bases and J dropped 7 bases, with 17 bases sitting between them. The TCR sequence derives from a human donor in good health (CMV status not recorded). Some clones in this sample may be carry-over from other donors' samples. Sequencing used cultured PBMCs, obtained from culture after CMV antigen stimulation. The chain employs TRBV4-3 and TRBJ2-1; perhaps TRBD1 as D (5 bases). CDR3 nucleotides: TGCGCCAGCAGCCCCGACATAGGAAGGACAAATGAGCAGTTCTTC. Its translation is CASSPDIGRTNEQFF.